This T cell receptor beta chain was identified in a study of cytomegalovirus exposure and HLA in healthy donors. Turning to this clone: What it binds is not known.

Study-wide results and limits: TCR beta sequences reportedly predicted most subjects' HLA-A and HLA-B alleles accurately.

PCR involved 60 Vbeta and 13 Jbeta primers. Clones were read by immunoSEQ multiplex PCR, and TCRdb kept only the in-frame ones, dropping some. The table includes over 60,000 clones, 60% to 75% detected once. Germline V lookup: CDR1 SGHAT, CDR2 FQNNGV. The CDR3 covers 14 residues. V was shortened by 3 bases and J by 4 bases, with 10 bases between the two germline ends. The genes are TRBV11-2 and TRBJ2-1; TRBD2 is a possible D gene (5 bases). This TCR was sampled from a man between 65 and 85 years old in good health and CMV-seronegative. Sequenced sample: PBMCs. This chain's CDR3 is CASSFAGVYNEQFF. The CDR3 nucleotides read TGTGCCAGCAGCTTCGCCGGGGTTTACAATGAGCAGTTCTTC.